Presented here are 29 T cell receptor beta chains from one specimen sequenced in a study of blood T cells in healthy people across ages. Using a J-beta primer mix together with a sample-barcoded 5' primer, a second PCR was run for about 6 to 11 cycles. TCRdb reprocessed the 5' RACE reads with MiXCR, giving one entry per CDR3 protein. The sample has 650,000 to 800,000 distinct CDR3 sequences; approximately 52% are singletons. Sequencing was carried out using blood. All receptors derive from a woman older than 75 in good health.

Details on this clonotype: A much larger clone lies a single base off, so this may be a read error. V is TRBV6-5 and J is TRBJ2-1, with 9 bases fitting TRBD1. Germline CDR1 is MNHEY and CDR2 is SVGAGI. The CDR3 contains 14 residues. Germline trimming cut 6 bases from V and 10 bases from J; bases unmatched to any gene: 10. The DNA of the CDR3 is TGTGCCAGCAGACTCCGGGACAGGGTCAAGGAGCAGTTCTTC. Residues: CASRLRDRVKEQFF.

This clonotype was seen many times. The chain is built from TRBV20-1 and TRBJ2-3; 12 positions agree with TRBD2. The germline V gene has CDR1 DFQATT and CDR2 SNEGSKA (reference sequence). The CDR3 runs to 15 residues. V lost 4 bases, J lost 5 bases, and 7 bases stayed unmatched. The CDR3 DNA reads TGCAGTGCTACCCTAGCGGGGGGGCCGAAAGATACGCAGTATTTT. It encodes CSATLAGGPKDTQYF.

The gene calls are TRBV7-9 and TRBJ2-5, with D possibly TRBD1 on 6 matching bases. The CDR3 runs to 14 residues. Trimming cost V 3 bases and J 3 bases, with 11 bases left between them. The germline V gene encodes CDR1 SEHNR and CDR2 FQNEAQ (reference sequence). The CDR3 DNA follows: TGTGCCAGCAGCTTCGGAGACAGGAAAGAGACCCAGTACTTC. Protein sequence: CASSFGDRKETQYF. Based on the CDR3 plus reference TRBV7-9 and TRBJ2-5, the full variable domain is DTGVSQNPRHKITKRGQNVTFRCDPISEHNRLYWYRQTLGQGPEFLTYFQNEAQLEKSRLLSDRFSAERPKGSFSTLEIQRTEQGDSAMYLCASSFGDRKETQYFGPGTRLLVL.

This clonotype was observed a few times. Given a much more abundant clone one base away, this may be a read error. The CDR3 here is CASSYSNPGQGANEQYF. The CDR3 DNA reads TGTGCCAGCAGTTACTCGAACCCGGGACAGGGGGCCAATGAGCAGTACTTC. The rearrangement links TRBV6-6 to TRBJ2-1, with TRBD1 matching over 12 bases. With the DNA end fitting TRBJ2-7 better, the J assignment may be wrong. Germline CDR1 reads MNHNY; CDR2 reads SVGAGI (reference sequence). The CDR3 has 17 amino acids.

This clonotype showed up just a few times. This rearrangement joins TRBV2 to TRBJ2-3; the match to TRBD2 covers 9 bases. V was pared by 7 bases and J by 0 bases, with 5 bases of the junction left unmatched. The CDR3 has 15 amino acids. CDR1 is SNHLY and CDR2 is FYNNEI in the germline V gene. CDR3 sequence: CASTASGGSTDTQYF. CDR3 DNA: TGTGCCAGCACCGCGAGCGGGGGGAGCACAGATACGCAGTATTTT.

About this clonotype: Given a much more abundant clone one base away, this may be a read error. The rearrangement joins TRBV9 to TRBJ2-3; 7 positions match TRBD2. This CDR3 has 14 residues. Germline-derived CDR1 and CDR2 are SGDLS and YYNGEE. The CDR3: CASGREARTNTQYF. The CDR3 bases are TGTGCCAGCGGGAGGGAGGCCCGCACAAATACGCAGTATTTT. Complete variable domain (other parts from reference TRBV9 and TRBJ2-3): DSGVTQTPKHLITATGQRVTLRCSPRSGDLSVYWYQQSLDQGLQFLIQYYNGEERAKGNILERFSAQQFPDLHSELNLSSLELGDSALYFCASGREARTNTQYFGPGTRLTVL.

The genes are TRBV20-1 and TRBJ2-5; D gene uncertain. The V end was cut by 5 bases, the J end by 3 bases, with 13 bases between. The germline V gene encodes CDR1 DFQATT and CDR2 SNEGSKA (reference sequence). The CDR3 is made up of 13 amino acids. CDR3 sequence reads: CSAPTSAKETQYF. The CDR3 nucleotides read TGCAGTGCTCCCACCTCCGCAAAAGAGACCCAGTACTTC.

The chain joins TRBV9 to TRBJ2-7, with D possibly TRBD1 on 6 matching bases. Germline CDR1 SGDLS, CDR2 YYNGEE. Between the trimmed V and J ends, which lost 3 bases and 7 bases, there was a span of 23 bases. This CDR3 is built from 16 residues. CDR3 sequence reads: CASSAFLRKGVREQYF. CDR3 coding DNA: TGTGCCAGCAGCGCATTTCTTCGTAAGGGGGTTCGGGAGCAGTACTTC.

The chain recombines TRBV27 with TRBJ2-7, with 8 bases aligning to TRBD1. CDR1 is MNHEY, CDR2 SMNVEV, per germline (reference sequence). The CDR3 length is 16 residues. Trimming at V came to 5 bases and at J to 0 bases, leaving 9 bases not matched to a gene. CDR3 bases: TGTGCCAGCAGTGCCCCCGGGACAGGCGGCTCCTACGAGCAGTACTTC. Translation gives CASSAPGTGGSYEQYF.

Comments on this clonotype: This could be a read error, since a much larger clone is one nucleotide away. This chain uses TRBV12-3 or TRBV12-4 with TRBJ1-2; tentative D call: TRBD1 (5 bases). V gave up 4 bases and J gave up 9 bases, with 9 bases separating them. The CDR3 runs to 11 residues. The CDR3 protein is CASSSRGSYTF. For the CDR3, the DNA is TGTGCCAGCAGTTCGAGGGGCAGCTACACCTTC.

A few counts support this clonotype. This sequence joins TRBV3-1 and TRBJ2-3; D is perhaps TRBD2 (6 bases). The V gene lost 0 bases and the J gene lost 1 base, with 11 bases spanning the gap. The CDR3 has 16 residues. Per the germline V gene, CDR1 is LGHDT and CDR2 is YNNKEL (reference sequence). In nucleotides, the CDR3 is TGTGCCAGCAGCCAAGAACTGGAGCGGGGCACAGATACGCAGTATTTT. Residues: CASSQELERGTDTQYF.

For this clonotype: Being one base from a much bigger clone, this may be a read error. CDR3 in DNA: TGTGTCAGCAGCCCCCGAGGACAGTCCCTTTATGGCTACACCTTC. Translating it yields CVSSPRGQSLYGYTF. V gene TRBV7-8 combines with J gene TRBJ1-2; weak D call: TRBD1 (6 bases). The CDR3 length is 15 residues. The germline V gene has CDR1 SGHVS and CDR2 FQNEAQ.

The chain recombines TRBV4-3 with TRBJ2-5; possibly TRBD1 or TRBD2 for D (6 bases each). The last part of the DNA fits TRBJ2-7 better; the J call may be wrong. Germline V gene data show CDR1 as LGHNA and CDR2 as YSLEER. This CDR3 has 14 amino acids. CDR3 sequence (DNA): TGCGCCAGCAGCCACGGGGAGGACAGCTACGAGCAGTACTTC. It yields the protein CASSHGEDSYEQYF.

In DNA form, the CDR3 reads TGTGCCAGCAGCCAAGATCGACAGGCAACTAATGAAAAACTGTTTTTT. Amino acids: CASSQDRQATNEKLFF. The chain combines TRBV3-1 with TRBJ1-4, with D perhaps TRBD1 (6 bases). The length of the CDR3 is 16 residues. Germline V gives CDR1 LGHDT, CDR2 YNNKEL (reference sequence). V was cut by 0 bases and J by 0 bases, with 8 bases left in between. Full variable domain (rest looked up from reference TRBV3-1 and TRBJ1-4): DTAVSQTPKYLVTQMGNDKSIKCEQNLGHDTMYWYKQDSKKFLKIMFSYNNKELIINETVPNRFSPKSPDKAHLNLHINSLELGDSAVYFCASSQDRQATNEKLFFGSGTQLSVL.

This chain joins TRBV19 and TRBJ2-7; possibly TRBD2 for D (5 bases). CDR1 LNHDA and CDR2 SQIVND come from the germline V gene (reference sequence). V lost 3 bases, J lost 3 bases, and 12 bases lay in between. The CDR3 contains 14 residues. CDR3 amino acids: CASSIGSRNYEQYF. The CDR3 DNA is TGTGCCAGTAGTATTGGGAGCAGAAACTACGAGCAGTACTTC.

The sample holds a few counts of this clonotype. This rearrangement joins TRBV30 to TRBJ2-1, with 7 positions matching TRBD2. Germline assignment: CDR1 GTSNPN and CDR2 SVGIG (reference sequence). The J segment lost 2 bases and the V segment lost 5 bases, leaving 18 bases of the junction unmatched. The CDR3 covers 18 residues. Here the CDR3 DNA reads TGTGCCTGGGATACGACACGGTCATTAGCGGGTGCCTACAATGAGCAGTTCTTC. It yields the protein CAWDTTRSLAGAYNEQFF.

The J gene is TRBJ2-3, the V gene TRBV2; a possible D gene is TRBD2 (6 bases). Germline CDR1 and CDR2: SNHLY and FYNNEI. This CDR3 is built from 16 residues. Trimming removed 4 bases from V and 2 bases from J, with 16 bases in between. The CDR3 sequence: CASSASSGAITDTQYF. CDR3 nucleotides: TGTGCCAGCAGTGCTAGTAGCGGAGCAATCACAGATACGCAGTATTTT.

This clonotype came up many times. The chain is built from TRBV11-2 and TRBJ1-2; D is uncertain. Germline CDR1 SGHAT, CDR2 FQNNGV. Between the trimmed V and J ends, which lost 5 bases and 5 bases, there was a span of 12 bases. The CDR3 runs 13 residues. Here the CDR3 DNA reads TGTGCCAGCAGCCTACAAGGGAGGTATGGCTACACCTTC. Protein sequence: CASSLQGRYGYTF.

This clonotype appeared a few times. The chain uses TRBV20-1 and TRBJ2-3, with 7 nucleotides matching TRBD2. Trimming took 1 base from V and 0 from J; bases not matched to a gene: 7. The CDR3 is 16 amino acids. CDR1 is DFQATT, CDR2 SNEGSKA, per germline (reference sequence). CDR3 DNA: TGCAGTGCTAGAGGATTAGCCGGGGGGAGCACAGATACGCAGTATTTT. It encodes CSARGLAGGSTDTQYF.

On this clonotype itself: One end of the junction varies from germline; a read error may be responsible. This chain joins TRBV20-1 and TRBJ1-3; no clear D gene. Per the germline V gene, CDR1 is DFQATT and CDR2 is SNEGSKA (reference sequence). The CDR3 spans 15 residues. The CDR3 DNA reads TGCAGTGCTATCGTCCCGGCCCGCTCTGGAAACACCATATGTTTT. This gives the protein CSAIVPARSGNTICF.

The table lists this clonotype with many counts. The J gene is TRBJ2-3, the V gene TRBV29-1; D unresolved. This CDR3 region has 14 residues. V lost 5 bases, J lost 1 base, and 13 bases lay in between. Germline CDR1 reads SQVTM; CDR2 reads ANQGSEA. The CDR3 sequence: CSVTARRRTDTQYF. The CDR3 DNA is TGCAGCGTTACGGCACGACGGCGCACAGATACGCAGTATTTT.

V is TRBV3-1 and J is TRBJ2-7; D might be TRBD1 (5 bases). The V gene's germline CDR1 is LGHDT and CDR2 YNNKEL (reference sequence). V lost 4 bases and J lost 6, with 13 bases in between. The CDR3 sequence is 13 residues long. The CDR3 DNA reads TGTGCCAGCAGCCGAGCAGGGAACCGCGAGCAGTACTTC. This gives the protein CASSRAGNREQYF.

This chain joins TRBV29-1 and TRBJ1-1; D is undetermined. This CDR3 spans 14 amino acids. The V and J ends lost 7 bases and 8 bases respectively, with 23 bases between them. Germline CDR1 SQVTM, CDR2 ANQGSEA. CDR3 nucleotides: TGCAGCGCCGGGTTGACATCCTACCGGACCGAAGCTTTCTTT. The encoded protein is CSAGLTSYRTEAFF.

This clonotype was seen at least ten times. The chain uses TRBV7-8 and TRBJ2-7; no firm D call. V lost 5 bases to trimming and J lost 2 bases, with 13 bases between them. The CDR3 is made up of 14 amino acids. Germline lookup yields CDR1 SGHVS and CDR2 FQNEAQ. The CDR3 protein is CASSLFTDPYEQYF. CDR3 nucleotide sequence: TGTGCCAGCAGCCTATTCACAGATCCCTACGAGCAGTACTTC.

This clonotype was counted at least ten times. The chain carries TRBV6-6 and TRBJ1-5; D is undetermined. Germline CDR1 reads MNHNY; CDR2 reads SVGAGI (reference sequence). Trimming cost V 6 bases and J 7 bases, with 7 bases left between them. This CDR3 region has 11 residues. CDR3 residues: CASRSRQPQHF. The CDR3 DNA reads as TGTGCCAGCAGGTCGCGGCAGCCCCAGCATTTT.

This chain links TRBV4-2 with TRBJ2-7, with D perhaps matching TRBD2 (6 bases). The ends were cut back, 10 bases at V and 3 bases at J, with 10 bases in the middle. Germline-derived CDR1 and CDR2 are LGHNA and YNFKEQ. There are 11 residues in the CDR3. The CDR3 DNA follows: TGTGCCATGATCGGGGGCTACGAGCAGTACTTC. Its translation is CAMIGGYEQYF.

The rearrangement uses TRBV5-6 and TRBJ1-2; D is perhaps TRBD1 (5 bases). The V end lost 4 bases, the J end lost 13 bases, and 17 bases lay between the germline ends. The germline gives CDR1 SGHDT, CDR2 YYEEEE. CDR3 length equals 12 residues. CDR3: CASSLGTAGRTF. In DNA form, the CDR3 reads TGTGCCAGCAGCCTCGGGACGGCCGGGCGCACCTTC.

The V and J genes are TRBV12-3 or TRBV12-4 and TRBJ1-6; maybe TRBD1 (5 bases). The CDR3 covers 15 residues. Trimming took 5 bases from V and 9 from J, leaving 17 bases between them. The CDR3 is CASSLQVGMGSPLHF. The CDR3 coding sequence is TGTGCCAGCAGTCTACAGGTGGGAATGGGTTCACCCCTCCACTTT.

The chain recombines TRBV4-3 with TRBJ2-7; maybe TRBD2 (6 bases). This CDR3 is built from 15 residues. V lost 4 bases, J lost 3 bases, and 16 bases lay in between. Germline V lookup: CDR1 LGHNA, CDR2 YSLEER. The CDR3 DNA follows: TGCGCCAGCAGCCCGGAGGAGGGAGACATCTACGAGCAGTACTTC. Translated: CASSPEEGDIYEQYF.